This entry describes one T cell receptor beta chain. The sample originates from a study of patients and donors after allogeneic stem cell transplantation. Each CDR3 protein is one row after TCRdb ran MiXCR on the RT-PCR reads. This table has about a million distinct CDR3 sequences, over 15% appearing once. This clonotype was obtained from a human donor who was either an allogeneic HSCT recipient or a stem cell or donor lymphocyte infusion donor (not recorded which). It is not recorded whose cells these are; they may come from a transplant donor. The sequenced sample was blood, either unsorted or a sorted T cell fraction (not recorded which).

The CDR3 region is CASSYSGALVGTDTQYF. Here the CDR3 DNA reads TGTGCCAGCAGCTATTCCGGGGCCTTGGTGGGCACAGATACGCAGTATTTT. The V gene is TRBV12-3 or TRBV12-4, the J gene TRBJ2-3; D possibly uses TRBD1 or TRBD2 (5 bases each). V lost 6 bases to trimming and J lost 1 base, with 20 bases between them. This CDR3 is 17 amino acids long.